There are many counts of the clone carrying this T cell receptor beta chain. Its antigen is unknown. These data originate in a study of T cells in Graves' hyperthyroidism and ophthalmopathy. Stable Graves' hyperthyroidism denoted no ophthalmopathy progression over 18 months. Thyroid ultrasound and orbital computed tomography, with clinical symptoms and serum thyroxine and TRAb, informed diagnoses. Findings of the study overall: In blood, most of the thyroid clonotypes expanded above 0.001 were also present. A model using 13 V-J features told ophthalmopathy apart from stable hyperthyroidism.

TCR beta CDR3 sequences were amplified from RNA transcripts. The study used the HTBI primer set for a first-round RT-PCR of the TCR CDR3. TCRdb passed the multiplex PCR reads through MiXCR, listing each CDR3 protein once. The sample shows some 560,000 distinct CDR3 sequences, about 15% of them seen only once. The V gene end was trimmed by 5 bases and the J gene end by 6 bases; junction bases not matched to a gene: 10. Per the germline V gene, CDR1 is MNHEY and CDR2 is SMNVEV (reference sequence). This CDR3 is built from 14 residues. The chain carries TRBV27 and TRBJ2-7; 7 bases agree with TRBD1. The source is a woman between 40 and 50 years old with Graves' hyperthyroidism. Material: blood. CDR3: CASSTGQPSAEQYF. DNA of the CDR3: TGTGCCAGCAGTACGGGACAGCCCAGTGCCGAGCAGTACTTC.